This T cell receptor beta chain was sequenced during a study of beta chain features in type 1 diabetes. This clone was detected a few times. With 0 bases removed from V and 6 bases from J, the gap between germline ends came to 13 bases. Germline CDR1 and CDR2: SGHRS and YFSETQ. The CDR3 loop spans 15 amino acids. The whole isolated RNA underwent reverse transcription, so sequencing captured expressed TCRB transcripts. Regulatory, naive and central memory T cell samples averaged about 3.57 million reads. Sequencing was performed with immunoSEQ multiplex PCR; in TCRdb, only in-frame clones are kept and a portion is missing. The sample yields about 350,000 clones, around a fifth seen once.

The sequenced sample consisted of naive CD4+ T cells from blood. This TCR was recovered from a woman between 18 and 29 years old in good health. This chain connects TRBV5-1 to TRBJ1-3, with a tentative D call TRBD1 (6 bases). The CDR3 sequence is CASSLAGVAENTIYF. The CDR3 bases are TGCGCCAGCAGCTTGGCAGGGGTTGCTGAAAACACCATATATTTT.